Listed below are T cell receptor beta chains from one sample, sequenced in a study of blood T cell repertoires in COVID-19. The repertoire was sequenced with immunoSEQ multiplex PCR; TCRdb's copy has only in-frame clones and lacks some. The data contain about 260,000 clones, roughly 84% of them singletons. Sequenced sample: peripheral blood. Every receptor here comes from a human donor in a cohort sampled during active COVID-19. Both conserved end residues are part of each CDR3. Each record gives: CDR3 protein, CDR3 DNA, J gene, V gene, clone size, D gene. D genes are given only for firm matches. The size of a clone is reported for some rows only, either as once, few or many, or as a class for expanded clones.

CASSGQRGNTIYF,TGTGCCAGTAGTGGTCAAAGGGGTAACACCATATATTTT,TRBJ1-3,TRBV19,-,-
CASSKVGGVGELFF,TGTGCCAGCAGCAAAGTTGGGGGCGTTGGGGAGCTGTTTTTT,TRBJ2-2,TRBV21-1,-,-
CASSSAGRGLQSNYGYTF,TGTGCCAGCAGTTCCGCCGGCAGGGGATTACAGTCTAACTATGGCTACACCTTC,TRBJ1-2,TRBV5-4,-,-
CASSQQGNTEAFF,TGTGCCAGCAGCCAACAGGGGAACACTGAAGCTTTCTTT,TRBJ1-1,TRBV9,many,-
CASSLRLAAVNTGELFF,TGCGCCAGCAGCCTCCGACTAGCGGCCGTGAACACCGGGGAGCTGTTTTTT,TRBJ2-2,TRBV5-1,-,TRBD2
CASSVDTGGPLEETQYF,TGTGCCAGCAGCGTAGATACGGGAGGGCCGTTAGAAGAGACCCAGTACTTC,TRBJ2-5,TRBV9,-,TRBD2
CASSPTAGTGIMAFF,TGTGCCAGCAGTCCAACCGCCGGGACAGGGATTATGGCTTTCTTT,TRBJ1-1,TRBV27,-,TRBD1
CASSRTGQRGTDTQYF,TGTGCCAGCAGCCGAACCGGGCAGAGGGGCACAGATACGCAGTATTTT,TRBJ2-3,TRBV14,-,-
CASSMVRTMGSPLHF,TGTGCCAGTAGTATGGTCAGGACAATGGGGTCACCCCTCCACTTT,TRBJ1-6,TRBV19,-,-
CATRQGRDSPLHF,TGTGCCACCCGACAGGGGAGGGATTCACCCCTCCACTTT,TRBJ1-6,TRBV6-5,few,TRBD1
CASSADRELAGYTF,TGTGCCAGCAGCGCGGACAGGGAACTTGCTGGCTACACCTTC,TRBJ1-2,TRBV13,-,TRBD1
CASSPLGGHYTGELFF,TGTGCCAGCTCACCGCTCGGGGGGCATTACACCGGGGAGCTGTTTTTT,TRBJ2-2,TRBV18,-,-
CASSQDLRNTIYF,TGCGCCAGCAGCCAAGATCTTCGAAACACCATATATTTT,TRBJ1-3,TRBV4-3,-,-
CASSQEPVGRGGSYEQYF,TGCGCCAGCAGCCAAGAACCCGTGGGTCGGGGTGGGTCCTACGAGCAGTACTTC,TRBJ2-7,TRBV4-3,-,-
CASIKTGGASTEAFF,TGTGCCAGCATTAAAACAGGGGGCGCGAGCACTGAAGCTTTCTTT,TRBJ1-1,TRBV6-5,-,TRBD1
CASSDRRPADTQYF,TGTGCCAGCAGTGATAGGAGGCCCGCAGATACGCAGTATTTT,TRBJ2-3,TRBV2,-,-
CASSLTTGSDEQFF,TGTGCCAGCAGCTTAACGACAGGGAGCGATGAGCAGTTCTTC,TRBJ2-1,TRBV11-2,-,TRBD1
CASSFRAGTAGGGYTF,TGCGCCAGCAGCTTCCGAGCCGGGACAGCGGGTGGCGGCTACACCTTC,TRBJ1-2,TRBV5-1,-,TRBD1
CASSEKTSGRLYNEQFF,TGCGCCAGCAGTGAAAAGACTAGCGGGAGGCTATACAATGAGCAGTTCTTC,TRBJ2-1,TRBV10-1,-,TRBD2
CATSDWGASGSDEQFF,TGTGCCACCAGTGACTGGGGGGCTAGCGGGAGCGATGAGCAGTTCTTC,TRBJ2-1,TRBV24-1,-,TRBD2
CASRRSTSTADTQYF,TGTGCCAGCAGGAGATCGACTAGCACGGCAGATACGCAGTATTTT,TRBJ2-3,TRBV27,-,TRBD2
CASSRDRGSYNEQFF,TGTGCCAGCAGTCGGGACAGGGGGTCCTACAATGAGCAGTTCTTC,TRBJ2-1,TRBV2,once,TRBD1
CASSPQGTYNEQFF,TGTGCCAGCTCACCTCAGGGGACGTACAATGAGCAGTTCTTC,TRBJ2-1,TRBV18,-,-
CASNDRDRGNTEAFF,TGCGCCAGCAACGACCGGGACAGGGGGAACACTGAAGCTTTCTTT,TRBJ1-1,TRBV5-1,-,TRBD1
CASSSPLGQGRSEAFF,TGTGCCAGCAGTTCCCCTTTGGGACAGGGGAGGTCTGAAGCTTTCTTT,TRBJ1-1,TRBV6-5,-,TRBD1
CASRDSNNQPQHF,TGTGCCAGCAGAGACAGTAACAATCAGCCCCAGCATTTT,TRBJ1-5,TRBV6-5,-,-
CASSLGVAAGSGGELFF,TGTGCCAGCAGCTTAGGTGTTGCGGCGGGGTCGGGCGGGGAGCTGTTTTTT,TRBJ2-2,TRBV7-6,-,-
CASSLMSTIGTDTQYF,TGTGCCAGCAGCTTAATGTCTACTATCGGGACAGATACGCAGTATTTT,TRBJ2-3,TRBV7-3,-,-
CASTPSGSLSLHF,TGTGCCAGCACTCCCTCGGGAAGTTTGTCCCTCCACTTT,TRBJ1-6,TRBV2,-,-